This T cell receptor beta chain was captured by sequencing in a study of blood T cell repertoires in COVID-19. Study-level information: Sample material is recorded as cDNA or gDNA derived from T cells, B-cell-depleted T cells, or PBMCs.

Sequencing was performed with immunoSEQ multiplex PCR; in TCRdb, only in-frame clones are kept and a portion is missing. This table holds roughly 82,000 clones, around 80% found once. CDR1 MNHEY and CDR2 SVGEGT come from the germline V gene. V lost 4 bases and J lost 4, with 10 bases in between. The CDR3 extends over 14 amino acids. This chain links TRBV6-2 or TRBV6-3 with TRBJ2-2, with no clear D. Sequencing was done on a sample of peripheral blood. This clonotype was obtained from a man in his 60s with acute or convalescent COVID-19. CDR3 bases: TGTGCCAGCAGTTCGACCCCGGGCACCGGGGAGCTGTTTTTT. Amino acids: CASSSTPGTGELFF.